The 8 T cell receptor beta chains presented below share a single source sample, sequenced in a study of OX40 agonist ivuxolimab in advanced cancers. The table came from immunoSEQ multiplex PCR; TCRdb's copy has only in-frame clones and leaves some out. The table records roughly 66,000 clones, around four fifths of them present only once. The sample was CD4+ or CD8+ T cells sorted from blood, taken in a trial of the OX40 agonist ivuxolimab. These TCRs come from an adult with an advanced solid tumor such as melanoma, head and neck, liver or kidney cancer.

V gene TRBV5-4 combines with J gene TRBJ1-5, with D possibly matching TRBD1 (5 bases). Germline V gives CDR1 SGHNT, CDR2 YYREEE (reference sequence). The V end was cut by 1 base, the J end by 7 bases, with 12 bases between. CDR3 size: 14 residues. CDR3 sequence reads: CASSLSAGRQPQHF. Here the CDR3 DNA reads TGTGCCAGCAGCTTGTCGGCGGGGCGGCAGCCCCAGCATTTT.

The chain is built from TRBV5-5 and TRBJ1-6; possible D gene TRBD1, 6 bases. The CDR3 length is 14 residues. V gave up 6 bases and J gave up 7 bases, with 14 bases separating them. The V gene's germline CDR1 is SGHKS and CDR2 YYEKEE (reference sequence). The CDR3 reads CASTLTGLNSPLHF. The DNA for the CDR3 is TGTGCCAGCACCCTGACAGGTCTGAATTCACCCCTCCACTTT.

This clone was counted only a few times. CDR3 residues: CASSPRASGGHKKETQYF. DNA of the CDR3: TGTGCCAGCTCACCAAGGGCTAGCGGGGGGCACAAGAAAGAGACCCAGTACTTC. The chain links TRBV18 to TRBJ2-5, with 11 bases identical to TRBD2. J was trimmed by 3 bases and V by 2 bases; bases with no gene match: 11. In germline, CDR1 is KGHSH, CDR2 LQKENI. This CDR3 has 18 amino acids.

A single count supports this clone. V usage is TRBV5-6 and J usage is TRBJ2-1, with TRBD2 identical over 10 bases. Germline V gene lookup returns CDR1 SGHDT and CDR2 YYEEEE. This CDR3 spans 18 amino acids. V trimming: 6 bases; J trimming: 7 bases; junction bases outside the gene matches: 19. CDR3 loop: CASITTGRRLAGVNEQFF. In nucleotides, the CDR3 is TGTGCCAGCATAACGACAGGGAGGAGGCTAGCGGGAGTAAATGAGCAGTTCTTC.

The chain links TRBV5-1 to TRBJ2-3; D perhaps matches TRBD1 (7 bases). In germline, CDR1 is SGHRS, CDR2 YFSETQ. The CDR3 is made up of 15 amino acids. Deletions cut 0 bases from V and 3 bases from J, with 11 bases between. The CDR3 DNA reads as TGCGCCAGCAGCTTGGGGAGGGGGCGGACAGATACGCAGTATTTT. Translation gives CASSLGRGRTDTQYF.

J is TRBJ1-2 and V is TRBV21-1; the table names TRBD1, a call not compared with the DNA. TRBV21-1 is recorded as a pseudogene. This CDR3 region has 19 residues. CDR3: CASSKRPPGQGARDYGYTF. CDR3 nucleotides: TGTGCCAGCAGCAAAAGGCCCCCGGGACAGGGGGCCCGGGACTATGGCTACACCTTC.

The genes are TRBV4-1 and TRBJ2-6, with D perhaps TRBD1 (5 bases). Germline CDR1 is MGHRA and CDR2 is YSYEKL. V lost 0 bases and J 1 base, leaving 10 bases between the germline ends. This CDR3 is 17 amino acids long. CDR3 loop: CASSQDEGVSGANVLTF. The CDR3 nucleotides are TGCGCCAGCAGCCAAGATGAAGGGGTATCTGGGGCCAACGTCCTGACTTTC.

CDR3 residues: CASSLVGETQYF. DNA of the CDR3: TGTGCCAGCAGCTTAGTCGGAGAGACCCAGTACTTC. This rearrangement joins TRBV7-9 to TRBJ2-5; D not certain. With 1 base removed from V and 4 bases from J, the gap between germline ends came to 4 bases. From germline, CDR1 is SEHNR and CDR2 FQNEAQ (reference sequence). This CDR3 has 12 residues.